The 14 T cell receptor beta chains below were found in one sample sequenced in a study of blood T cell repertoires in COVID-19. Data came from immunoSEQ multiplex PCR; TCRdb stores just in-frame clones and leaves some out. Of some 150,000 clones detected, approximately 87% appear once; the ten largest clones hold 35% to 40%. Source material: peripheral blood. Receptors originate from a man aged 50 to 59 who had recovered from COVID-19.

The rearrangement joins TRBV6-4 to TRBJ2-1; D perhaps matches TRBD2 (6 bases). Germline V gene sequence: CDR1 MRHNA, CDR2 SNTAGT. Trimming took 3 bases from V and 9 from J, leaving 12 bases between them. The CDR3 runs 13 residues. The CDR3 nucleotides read TGTGCCAGCAGTGAGGAACTTAGCGGTGAGCAGTTCTTC. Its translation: CASSEELSGEQFF.

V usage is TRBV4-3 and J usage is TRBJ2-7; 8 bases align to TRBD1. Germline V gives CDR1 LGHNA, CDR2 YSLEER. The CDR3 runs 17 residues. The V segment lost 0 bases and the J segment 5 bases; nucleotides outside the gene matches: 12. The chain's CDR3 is CASSQDFGGQGGNEQYF. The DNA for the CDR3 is TGCGCCAGCAGCCAAGATTTTGGAGGACAGGGTGGGAACGAGCAGTACTTC.

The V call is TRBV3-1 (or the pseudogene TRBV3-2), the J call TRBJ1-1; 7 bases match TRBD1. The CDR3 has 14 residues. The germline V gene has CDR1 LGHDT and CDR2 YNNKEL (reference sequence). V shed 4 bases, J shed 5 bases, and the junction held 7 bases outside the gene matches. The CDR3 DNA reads TGTGCCAGCAGCCTCTCAGGGGGTGAGACTGAAGCTTTCTTT. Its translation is CASSLSGGETEAFF.

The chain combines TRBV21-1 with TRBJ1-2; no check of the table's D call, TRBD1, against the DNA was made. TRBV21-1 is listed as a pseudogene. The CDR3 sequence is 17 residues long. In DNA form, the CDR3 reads TGTGCCAGCAGCAAAGCGCGTAGAATTGACACTAACTATGGCTACACCTTC. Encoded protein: CASSKARRIDTNYGYTF.

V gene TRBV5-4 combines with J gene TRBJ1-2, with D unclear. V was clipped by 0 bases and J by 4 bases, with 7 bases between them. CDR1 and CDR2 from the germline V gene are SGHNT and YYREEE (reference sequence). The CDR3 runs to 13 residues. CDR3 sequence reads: CASSLGGPYGYTF. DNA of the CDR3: TGTGCCAGCAGCTTGGGAGGGCCCTATGGCTACACCTTC.

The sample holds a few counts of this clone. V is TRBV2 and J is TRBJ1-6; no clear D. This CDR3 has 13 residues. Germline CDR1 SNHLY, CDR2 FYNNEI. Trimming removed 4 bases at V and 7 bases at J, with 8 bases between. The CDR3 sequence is CASSVYNNSPLHF. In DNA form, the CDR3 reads TGTGCCAGCAGTGTTTACAACAATTCACCCCTCCACTTT.

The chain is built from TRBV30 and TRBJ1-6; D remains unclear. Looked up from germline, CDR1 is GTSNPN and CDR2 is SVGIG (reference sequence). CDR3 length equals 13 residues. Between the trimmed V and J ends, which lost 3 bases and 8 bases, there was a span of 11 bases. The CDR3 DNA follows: TGTGCCTGGAGCGGAGTTCCCGATTCACCCCTCCACTTT. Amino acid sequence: CAWSGVPDSPLHF.

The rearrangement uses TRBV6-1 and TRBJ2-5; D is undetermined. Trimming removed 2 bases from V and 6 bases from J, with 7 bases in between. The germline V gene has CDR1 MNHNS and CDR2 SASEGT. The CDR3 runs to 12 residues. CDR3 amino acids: CASSEWLQTQYF. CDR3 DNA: TGTGCCAGCAGTGAATGGCTGCAGACCCAGTACTTC.

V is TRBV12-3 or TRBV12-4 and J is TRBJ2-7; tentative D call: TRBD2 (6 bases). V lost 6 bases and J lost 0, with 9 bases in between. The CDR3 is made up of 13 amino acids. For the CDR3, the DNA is TGTGCCAGCAGCCGGGGGAGCTCCTACGAGCAGTACTTC. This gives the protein CASSRGSSYEQYF.

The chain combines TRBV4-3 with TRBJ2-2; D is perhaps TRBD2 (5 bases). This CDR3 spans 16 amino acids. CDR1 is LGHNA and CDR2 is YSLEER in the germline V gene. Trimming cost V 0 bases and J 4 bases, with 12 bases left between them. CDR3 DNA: TGCGCCAGCAGCCAAGATAGTCTAGCAGGCACCGGGGAGCTGTTTTTT. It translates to CASSQDSLAGTGELFF.

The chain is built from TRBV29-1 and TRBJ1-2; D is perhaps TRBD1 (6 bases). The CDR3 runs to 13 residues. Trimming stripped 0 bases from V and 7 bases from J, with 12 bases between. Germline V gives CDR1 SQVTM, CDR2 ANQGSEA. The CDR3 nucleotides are TGCAGCGTTGAAGACACAGGGTATGGTGGCTACACCTTC. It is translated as CSVEDTGYGGYTF.

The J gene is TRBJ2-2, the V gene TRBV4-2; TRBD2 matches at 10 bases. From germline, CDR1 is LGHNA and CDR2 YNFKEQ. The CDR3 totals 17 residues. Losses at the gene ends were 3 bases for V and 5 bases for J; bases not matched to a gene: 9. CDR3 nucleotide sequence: TGTGCCAGCAGCCACGTCGAAGCGGGGGGGCCAACCGGGGAGCTGTTTTTT. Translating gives CASSHVEAGGPTGELFF.

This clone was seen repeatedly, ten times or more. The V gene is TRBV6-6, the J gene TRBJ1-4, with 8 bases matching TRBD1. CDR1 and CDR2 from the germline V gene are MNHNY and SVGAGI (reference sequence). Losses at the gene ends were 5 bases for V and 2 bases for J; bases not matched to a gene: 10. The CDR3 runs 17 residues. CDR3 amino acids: CASSGSTGVTTNEKLFF. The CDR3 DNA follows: TGTGCCAGCAGTGGATCGACAGGGGTCACGACTAATGAAAAACTGTTTTTT.

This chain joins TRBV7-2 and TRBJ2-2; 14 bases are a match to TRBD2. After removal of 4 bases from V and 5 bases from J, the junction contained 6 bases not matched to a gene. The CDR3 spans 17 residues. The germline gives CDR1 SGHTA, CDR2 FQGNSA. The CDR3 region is CASSYIGLAGGTGELFF. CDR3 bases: TGTGCCAGCAGCTACATCGGACTAGCGGGGGGTACCGGGGAGCTGTTTTTT. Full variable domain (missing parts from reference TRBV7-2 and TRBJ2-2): GAGVSQSPSNKVTEKGKDVELRCDPISGHTALYWYRQSLGQGLEFLIYFQGNSAPDKSGLPSDRFSAERTGGSVSTLTIQRTQQEDSAVYLCASSYIGLAGGTGELFFGEGSRLTVL.